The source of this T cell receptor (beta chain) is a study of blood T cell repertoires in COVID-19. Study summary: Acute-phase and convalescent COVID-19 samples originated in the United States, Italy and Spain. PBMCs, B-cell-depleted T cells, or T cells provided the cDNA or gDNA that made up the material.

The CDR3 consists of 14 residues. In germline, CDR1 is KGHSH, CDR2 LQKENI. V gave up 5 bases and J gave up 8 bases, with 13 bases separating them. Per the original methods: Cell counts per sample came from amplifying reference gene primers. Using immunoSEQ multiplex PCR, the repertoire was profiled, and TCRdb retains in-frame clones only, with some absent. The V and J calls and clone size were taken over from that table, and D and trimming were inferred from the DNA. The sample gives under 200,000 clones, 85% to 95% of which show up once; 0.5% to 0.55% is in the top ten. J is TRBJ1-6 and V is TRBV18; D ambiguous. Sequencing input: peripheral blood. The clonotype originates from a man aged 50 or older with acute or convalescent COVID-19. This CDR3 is CASSRESVDSPLHF. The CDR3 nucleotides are TGTGCCAGCTCAAGGGAGAGTGTTGATTCACCCCTCCACTTT.